A selection of T cell receptor beta chains follows, all from one sample in a study of metastatic and nonmetastatic thyroid tumors. TCRdb re-clonotyped the PCR reads via MiXCR. The table records 35,000 to 50,000 clones, around 16% of them present only once. The sequenced sample consisted of tumor tissue. The receptors stem from a female donor with papillary thyroid cancer or a benign thyroid nodule (not recorded which). Some clones in this sample may be carry-over from other donors' samples. Both conserved end residues are part of each CDR3. D genes are given only for firm matches. A clone size is listed for some rows: how often the clone was seen (once, few, many), or a class if it is expanded.

abundance	d_gene	v_gene	j_gene	CDR3aa	CDR3nt
.	.	TRBV5-4	TRBJ2-7	CASRLGGHEQYF	TGTGCCAGCAGATTGGGGGGGCACGAGCAGTACTTC
.	.	TRBV28	TRBJ1-2	CASSDVGQIYGYTF	TGTGCCAGCAGTGACGTCGGACAGATCTATGGCTACACCTTC
many	.	TRBV19	TRBJ2-7	CASSIAARRDYEQYF	TGTGCCAGTAGTATAGCAGCCAGGAGGGACTACGAGCAGTACTTC
.	.	TRBV6-1	TRBJ2-7	CASSRDTYEQYF	TGTGCCAGCAGTAGGGACACTTACGAGCAGTACTTC
.	.	TRBV6-4	TRBJ2-7	CASSDFVGGTCDIFNCEQHF	TGTGCCAGCAGTGACTTTGTTGGGGGGACATGTGATATCTTCAACTGCGAGCAGCACTTC
many	.	TRBV28	TRBJ1-5	CASSPTGLSKPQHF	TGTGCCAGCAGTCCGACAGGCCTAAGTAAGCCCCAGCATTTT
.	TRBD2	TRBV10-3	TRBJ2-7	CAISTTTGGRAPYEQYF	TGTGCCATCAGCACAACCACCGGCGGGAGGGCCCCCTACGAGCAGTACTTC
.	.	TRBV6-2/TRBV6-3	TRBJ2-2	CASSSQGYTGELFF	TGTGCCAGCAGCTCCCAGGGATACACCGGGGAGCTGTTTTTT
many	TRBD1	TRBV24-1	TRBJ2-1	CATSQSGTGADNEQFF	TGTGCCACCAGTCAATCCGGGACAGGGGCGGACAATGAGCAGTTCTTC
.	.	TRBV7-9	TRBJ2-7	CSSSYALAPTYEQYF	TGTTCCAGCAGCTACGCTCTAGCGCCTACCTACGAGCAGTACTTC
many	TRBD2	TRBV3-1	TRBJ2-6	CASSHDNGLARSSGANVLTF	TGTGCCAGCAGCCACGATAACGGACTAGCGAGAAGCTCTGGGGCCAACGTCCTGACTTTC
many	.	TRBV19	TRBJ1-4	CASNMVRLFF	TGTGCCAGTAATATGGTAAGGCTGTTTTTT
many	.	TRBV24-1	TRBJ2-1	CATSGGGSRGNEQFF	TGTGCCACCAGTGGGGGTGGCTCCCGGGGCAATGAGCAGTTCTTC
many	.	TRBV4-1	TRBJ2-7	CASSQDNGRIYEQYF	TGCGCCAGCAGCCAAGATAATGGCCGAATCTACGAGCAGTACTTC
large	.	TRBV28	TRBJ1-5	CASSLGSSNQPQHF	TGTGCCAGCAGTTTAGGGAGTAGCAATCAGCCCCAGCATTTT
many	TRBD2	TRBV15	TRBJ2-1	CATSRATSSEQFF	TGTGCCACCAGCAGAGCGACTAGCTCTGAGCAGTTCTTC
many	TRBD1	TRBV5-6	TRBJ2-2	CASSFYRGASSTGELFF	TGTGCCAGCAGCTTCTACAGGGGGGCTTCGAGTACCGGGGAGCTGTTTTTT
many	.	TRBV6-1	TRBJ2-5	CASSGASAGRSRETQYF	TGTGCCAGCAGTGGCGCCTCGGCGGGGCGCTCTCGGGAGACCCAGTACTTC
medium-sized	.	TRBV19	TRBJ1-2	CASSLPGGVYGYTF	TGTGCCAGTAGTCTCCCGGGGGGCGTCTATGGCTACACCTTC
.	.	TRBV7-3	TRBJ2-1	CASSPYYGNEQFF	TGTGCCAGCAGCCCCTATTACGGCAATGAGCAGTTCTTC
.	.	TRBV12-3/TRBV12-4	TRBJ2-1	CASSDTYSEQFF	TGTGCCAGCAGCGATACCTACAGTGAGCAGTTCTTC
.	.	TRBV9	TRBJ2-3	CASSKWGAGVSTDTQYF	TGTGCCAGCAGCAAGTGGGGGGCGGGAGTCTCCACAGATACGCAGTATTTT
few	.	TRBV6-5	TRBJ2-2	CASSYSETTGELFF	TGTGCCAGCAGTTACTCGGAGACGACCGGGGAGCTGTTTTTT
many	.	TRBV20-1	TRBJ2-5	CSALTQVPQETQYF	TGCAGTGCTTTGACTCAGGTCCCCCAAGAGACCCAGTACTTC
many	.	TRBV4-1	TRBJ2-6	CASSQATGNSGANVLTF	TGCGCCAGCAGCCAAGCCACGGGAAACTCTGGGGCCAACGTCCTGACTTTC
.	.	TRBV7-3	TRBJ2-5	CASSPERGTEELETQYF	TGTGCCAGCAGCCCCGAAAGAGGGACGGAGGAGTTGGAGACCCAGTACTTC
.	.	TRBV11-1	TRBJ2-1	CASSLNALVSNEQFF	TGTGCCAGCAGCTTAAATGCATTAGTCAGCAATGAGCAGTTCTTT
many	.	TRBV27	TRBJ1-1	CASSLWGNTEAFF	TGTGCCAGCAGTTTATGGGGGAACACTGAAGCTTTCTTT
many	TRBD1	TRBV5-1	TRBJ1-4	CASSLVGQGAYNSGNEKLFF	TGCGCCAGCAGCTTGGTGGGACAGGGGGCGTATAATTCGGGTAATGAAAAACTGTTTTTT